The 26 T cell receptor beta chains below all came from one sample that was sequenced in a study of blood T cells in healthy people across ages. It was with a sample-barcoded 5' primer and a J-beta primer mix that a second PCR of about 6 to 12 cycles was run. TCRdb re-derived calls from the 5' RACE reads in MiXCR, one entry per CDR3 protein. The sample comprises over 600,000 distinct CDR3 sequences, approximately 21% of which are singletons, and 3.5% to 4% rests with the top ten. Sequencing was done on a sample of blood. These receptors were taken from a man aged 70 or older in good health.

This chain connects TRBV2 to TRBJ2-1; tentative D call: TRBD2 (6 bases). The CDR3 has 13 residues. Germline V gene data show CDR1 as SNHLY and CDR2 as FYNNEI. V shed 5 bases and J shed 4 bases, with 9 bases lying between them. The CDR3 bases are TGTGCCAGCAGTACGGGACTGTACAATGAGCAGTTCTTC. Its translation is CASSTGLYNEQFF.

There are a few counts of this clonotype. The chain is built from TRBV6-1 and TRBJ1-5; TRBD1 matches at 8 bases. This CDR3 contains 16 residues. Germline assignment: CDR1 MNHNS and CDR2 SASEGT. V shed 6 bases and J 2 bases; nucleotides not matched to a gene: 9. In DNA, the CDR3 is TGTGCCAGCAGATCGCTGGACAGGGCTCGCAATCAGCCCCAGCATTTT. Amino acids: CASRSLDRARNQPQHF.

This chain joins TRBV4-1 and TRBJ2-5; 8 positions agree with TRBD2. The V and J ends lost 4 bases and 0 bases, in that order; junction bases with no gene match: 1. Germline lookup yields CDR1 MGHRA and CDR2 YSYEKL. This CDR3 is 14 amino acids long. CDR3 sequence: CASSPTSDQETQYF. The CDR3 DNA reads as TGCGCCAGCAGCCCGACTAGCGACCAAGAGACCCAGTACTTC.

This clonotype came up a few times. The CDR3 sequence: CAWSVRASSETQYF. In nucleotides, the CDR3 is TGTGCCTGGAGTGTCAGGGCTAGCTCTGAGACCCAGTACTTC. The V gene is TRBV30, the J gene TRBJ2-1; D might be TRBD1 or TRBD2, each matching 5 bases. The DNA end is a closer match to TRBJ2-5, so the J assignment may be wrong. The germline V gene encodes CDR1 GTSNPN and CDR2 SVGIG (reference sequence). The CDR3 covers 14 residues.

In this sample, this clonotype turned up a few times. The J gene is TRBJ1-4, the V gene TRBV14; weak D call: TRBD1 (6 bases). The CDR3 has 17 residues. The germline V and J ends were trimmed by 1 base and 0 bases, with 12 bases remaining between them. From germline, CDR1 is SGHDN and CDR2 FVKESK. The CDR3 DNA is TGTGCCAGCAGCCAAGCCCGTGAGGGGGCAACTAATGAAAAACTGTTTTTT. The encoded protein is CASSQAREGATNEKLFF.

This clonotype showed up just a few times. The chain is built from TRBV28 and TRBJ2-4, with D tentatively TRBD1 or TRBD2 (5 bases each). Trimming pared 10 bases from V and 0 bases from J, leaving 10 bases between. This CDR3 comprises 13 residues. Germline V gives CDR1 MDHEN, CDR2 SYDVKM. CDR3 residues: CATRDLAKNIQYF. In DNA, the CDR3 is TGTGCCACTAGGGACCTAGCCAAAAACATTCAGTACTTC.

This clonotype was recorded a few times. This chain uses TRBV27 with TRBJ2-5; D may be TRBD1 or TRBD2 (6 bases each). The germline V gene encodes CDR1 MNHEY and CDR2 SMNVEV (reference sequence). The CDR3 runs 15 residues. The V end lost 3 bases, the J end lost 5 bases, and 16 bases lay between the germline ends. This chain's CDR3 is CASSFNRDFGETQYF. CDR3 nucleotide sequence: TGTGCCAGCAGTTTCAACAGGGACTTCGGGGAGACCCAGTACTTC.

This clonotype turned up a few times. The chain couples TRBV10-3 to TRBJ2-2, with no clear D. CDR1 is ENHRY, CDR2 SYGVKD, per germline. CDR3 size: 15 residues. Trimming removed 3 bases from V and 5 bases from J, with 13 bases in between. The CDR3 region is CAISERDWRTGELFF. For the CDR3, the DNA is TGTGCCATCAGTGAAAGAGACTGGAGAACCGGGGAGCTGTTTTTT.

J is TRBJ2-5 and V is TRBV6-1; TRBD2 is a possible D gene (6 bases). V shed 4 bases and J shed 11 bases, with 23 bases lying between them. Germline lookup yields CDR1 MNHNS and CDR2 SASEGT. The CDR3 covers 15 residues. CDR3 nucleotides: TGTGCCAGCAGTGGCGCGGGGCTAGCAGAAGCGGAGCAGTACTTC. Translated, it gives CASSGAGLAEAEQYF.

This clonotype was counted only a few times. The chain recombines TRBV6-1 with TRBJ2-7; D uncertain. Germline V gene sequence: CDR1 MNHNS, CDR2 SASEGT. The V and J ends lost 5 bases and 2 bases respectively, with 10 bases between them. The CDR3 covers 13 residues. CDR3 sequence: CASSLFEPYEQYF. The CDR3, as DNA: TGTGCCAGCAGTCTATTCGAGCCCTACGAGCAGTACTTC.

This clonotype was found a few times. The rearrangement joins TRBV6-1 to TRBJ1-1; 7 bases are shared with TRBD1. The V and J ends lost 1 base and 7 bases, in that order; junction bases with no gene match: 9. Germline assignment: CDR1 MNHNS and CDR2 SASEGT. The CDR3 extends over 15 amino acids. CDR3 in amino acids: CASSEGSGGTYEAFF. The CDR3 region has the DNA TGTGCCAGCAGTGAAGGTTCAGGGGGGACTTATGAAGCTTTCTTT.

The chain has TRBV10-2 and TRBJ2-5; D remains ambiguous. The J call could be wrong; TRBJ2-7 is a better fit for the DNA end. This CDR3 region has 13 residues. Per the germline V gene, CDR1 is WSHSY and CDR2 is SAAADI. The CDR3 spells CASKVAQSYEQYF. The CDR3 DNA reads as TGCGCCAGTAAAGTAGCTCAATCCTACGAGCAGTACTTC.

This clonotype was picked up a small number of times. The chain recombines TRBV2 with TRBJ2-5; the D gene is possibly TRBD2 (5 bases). V lost 6 bases and J lost 2, with 19 bases in between. CDR3 length equals 16 residues. Germline V CDR1 and CDR2: SNHLY, FYNNEI. CDR3 residues: CASSGIQRGQQETQYF. CDR3 DNA: TGTGCCAGCAGCGGGATACAGAGAGGGCAGCAAGAGACCCAGTACTTC.

V and J are TRBV20-1 and TRBJ2-6; 7 nucleotides agree with TRBD1. With V trimmed by 1 base and J by 2 bases, 2 bases remained unmatched. The CDR3 loop spans 15 amino acids. Looked up from germline, CDR1 is DFQATT and CDR2 is SNEGSKA (reference sequence). The DNA of the CDR3 is TGCAGTGCTAGAGTAGGGGGCACTGGGGCCAACGTCCTGACTTTC. Translated: CSARVGGTGANVLTF.

The chain carries TRBV5-1 and TRBJ1-1; D may be TRBD1 (6 bases). This CDR3 has 13 amino acids. CDR1 is SGHRS, CDR2 YFSETQ, per germline. Trimming stripped 2 bases from V and 11 bases from J, with 16 bases between. CDR3 sequence reads: CASSFRLGDTAFF. The CDR3 nucleotides are TGCGCCAGCAGCTTCCGCCTGGGGGACACGGCTTTCTTT.

This clonotype was found many times. The chain combines TRBV6-5 with TRBJ1-4; 7 bases fit TRBD1. Trimming at V came to 2 bases and at J to 7 bases, leaving 7 bases not matched to a gene. This CDR3 region has 15 residues. The germline CDR1 and CDR2 sequences are MNHEY and SVGAGI. The CDR3 sequence is CASSYQTGLTEKLFF. In DNA, the CDR3 is TGTGCCAGCAGTTACCAGACAGGGCTTACTGAAAAACTGTTTTTT.

The chain joins TRBV2 to TRBJ2-1, with D perhaps matching TRBD2 (5 bases). Germline CDR1 and CDR2: SNHLY and FYNNEI. This CDR3 has 15 amino acids. The ends were cut back, 5 bases at V and 2 bases at J, with 13 bases in the middle. CDR3 sequence: CASSRSGAAYNEQFF. In DNA, the CDR3 is TGTGCCAGCAGTAGGAGCGGAGCTGCCTACAATGAGCAGTTCTTC.

This rearrangement joins TRBV5-1 to TRBJ1-1; D might be TRBD1 (6 bases). Trimming shortened V by 0 bases and J by 1 base, and 13 bases separated the two germline ends. Germline V gene lookup returns CDR1 SGHRS and CDR2 YFSETQ. The CDR3 has 16 residues. The CDR3 coding sequence is TGCGCCAGCAGCTTGGGGCCGAACAGGGCGAACACTGAAGCTTTCTTT. Amino acids: CASSLGPNRANTEAFF.

The chain recombines TRBV6-6 with TRBJ1-2; tentatively, D is TRBD1 (6 bases). Germline assignment: CDR1 MNHNY and CDR2 SVGAGI (reference sequence). The CDR3 covers 16 residues. The V end lost 11 bases, the J end lost 7 bases, and 29 bases lay between the germline ends. The CDR3 nucleotides read TGTGCCGGGGGATCTAAGGCGTCTACAGGGTTTGGTGGCTACACCTTC. Protein sequence: CAGGSKASTGFGGYTF.

There are many counts of this clonotype. This rearrangement joins TRBV6-5 to TRBJ2-1; TRBD1 agrees at 7 bases. J lost 0 bases, V lost 4 bases, and 3 bases had no gene match. Germline lookup yields CDR1 MNHEY and CDR2 SVGAGI. The CDR3 contains 15 residues. CDR3 in amino acids: CASSSGTASYNEQFF. The DNA for the CDR3 is TGTGCCAGCAGTTCCGGGACAGCCTCCTACAATGAGCAGTTCTTC.

The chain carries TRBV20-1 and TRBJ2-7; tentatively, D is TRBD1 (7 bases). Trimming pared 0 bases from V and 0 bases from J, leaving 18 bases between. The germline V gene has CDR1 DFQATT and CDR2 SNEGSKA (reference sequence). This CDR3 spans 17 amino acids. CDR3 in amino acids: CSARDLGGQGGSYEQYF. The DNA of the CDR3 is TGCAGTGCTAGAGATCTCGGCGGGCAGGGGGGCTCCTACGAGCAGTACTTC.

This sequence joins TRBV30 and TRBJ2-3; 13 bases fit TRBD2. J was trimmed by 5 bases and V by 0 bases; bases with no gene match: 26. The length of the CDR3 is 23 residues. Germline lookup yields CDR1 GTSNPN and CDR2 SVGIG (reference sequence). The CDR3 loop reads CAWSVRSLAGGPYPLRRVDTQYF. CDR3 DNA sequence: TGTGCCTGGAGTGTAAGGTCACTAGCGGGAGGGCCGTATCCCCTCCGACGGGTAGATACGCAGTATTTT.

The chain links TRBV12-3 or TRBV12-4 to TRBJ2-4, with 10 nucleotides matching TRBD1. This CDR3 is built from 14 residues. Trimming at V came to 6 bases and at J to 6 bases, leaving 5 bases not matched to a gene. The DNA for the CDR3 is TGTGCCAGCAGACTGGACAGGGGGGCAAACATTCAGTACTTC. As protein: CASRLDRGANIQYF.

The chain is built from TRBV14 and TRBJ2-1; TRBD2 is a possible D gene (5 bases). Trimming cost V 1 base and J 12 bases, with 13 bases left between them. The germline gives CDR1 SGHDN, CDR2 FVKESK. CDR3 size: 13 residues. CDR3 residues: CASSQVVGGPQFF. Written as DNA, the CDR3 is TGTGCCAGCAGCCAAGTAGTGGGCGGGCCGCAGTTCTTC. The full variable domain, rest sourced from reference TRBV14 and TRBJ2-1, is EAGVTQFPSHSVIEKGQTVTLRCDPISGHDNLYWYRRVMGKEIKFLLHFVKESKQDESGMPNNRFLAERTGGTYSTLKVQPAELEDSGVYFCASSQVVGGPQFFGPGTRLTVL.

This chain uses TRBV29-1 with TRBJ2-7; 7 positions match TRBD1. This CDR3 spans 15 amino acids. J was trimmed by 3 bases and V by 3 bases; bases with no gene match: 11. Germline loops: CDR1 SQVTM, CDR2 ANQGSEA. The CDR3 region is CSVENEGAQGYEQYF. CDR3 in DNA: TGCAGCGTTGAGAACGAGGGGGCGCAGGGCTACGAGCAGTACTTC.

The J gene is TRBJ2-6, the V gene TRBV11-2, with 9 bases matching TRBD1. Germline-derived CDR1 and CDR2 are SGHAT and FQNNGV. Unmatched junction bases numbered 5, after V lost 4 bases and J lost 1 base. This CDR3 is built from 17 residues. CDR3 amino acids: CASSSGQGWSGANVLTF. The CDR3, as DNA: TGTGCCAGCAGCTCCGGACAGGGGTGGTCTGGGGCCAACGTCCTGACTTTC.